One sample yielded the 11 T cell receptor beta chains listed below, sequenced in a study of cytomegalovirus exposure and HLA in healthy donors. With 60 Vbeta and 13 Jbeta primers, the PCR was carried out. Profiling relied on immunoSEQ multiplex PCR, and the TCRdb table lists in-frame clones only, not all of them. The repertoire consists of about 170,000 clones, with 70% to 90% occurring once and the leading ten covering 2% to 3%. The specimen was PBMCs. These receptors all come from a man aged 25 to 45 in good health and CMV-seropositive.

The genes are TRBV27 and TRBJ2-3; TRBD2 matches at 8 bases. V lost 6 bases and J lost 3; bases outside the gene matches: 8. The germline V gene has CDR1 MNHEY and CDR2 SMNVEV (reference sequence). The CDR3 extends over 15 amino acids. The CDR3 DNA sequence: TGTGCCAGCAGCCCCGGACTAGCCCGGACAGATACGCAGTATTTT. It yields the protein CASSPGLARTDTQYF.

This chain joins TRBV6-1 and TRBJ2-6; D might be TRBD1 (6 bases). The CDR3 has 15 residues. The germline V gene encodes CDR1 MNHNS and CDR2 SASEGT. Trimming stripped 8 bases from V and 2 bases from J, with 13 bases between. The DNA for the CDR3 is TGTGCCAGCTCCAGGGGCTTGGCTGGGGCCAACGTCCTGACTTTC. This translates into CASSRGLAGANVLTF.

This chain uses TRBV6-6 with TRBJ2-5, with TRBD1 matching 10 bases. The DNA end favors TRBJ2-7, so the J call may be wrong. The CDR3 spans 13 residues. CDR1 MNHNY and CDR2 SVGAGI come from the germline V gene (reference sequence). The CDR3 loop is CASSGTGVHEQYF. CDR3 in DNA: TGTGCCAGCTCCGGGACAGGGGTTCACGAGCAGTACTTC.

This clone was counted a few times. This chain links TRBV5-6 with TRBJ1-5, with D perhaps matching TRBD1 (6 bases). This CDR3 comprises 16 residues. V lost 1 base and J 3 bases, leaving 14 bases between the germline ends. Germline V lookup: CDR1 SGHDT, CDR2 YYEEEE. The CDR3 loop is CASSLKGGEFNQPQHF. The CDR3 bases are TGTGCCAGCAGCTTGAAAGGGGGGGAGTTCAATCAGCCCCAGCATTTT.

This chain links TRBV4-1 with TRBJ1-2, with 10 bases aligning to TRBD1. Germline CDR1 MGHRA, CDR2 YSYEKL. The CDR3 loop spans 15 amino acids. The junction had 8 bases not matched to a gene; V was cut back by 2 bases and J by 8 bases. The CDR3 coding sequence is TGCGCCAGCAGCCAACGACAGGGGGCTGAGGGAGGCTACACCTTC. Amino acids: CASSQRQGAEGGYTF.

The rearrangement links TRBV6-1 to TRBJ1-2; 12 bases are a match to TRBD1. The V gene end was trimmed by 7 bases and the J gene end by 6 bases; junction bases not matched to a gene: 6. This CDR3 comprises 14 residues. Germline loops: CDR1 MNHNS, CDR2 SASEGT. CDR3 residues: CASNRDRGQDGYTF. In DNA form, the CDR3 reads TGTGCCAGCAATCGGGACAGGGGGCAAGATGGCTACACCTTC.

The rearrangement joins TRBV4-2 to TRBJ1-1; D perhaps matches TRBD1 (5 bases). CDR1 LGHNA and CDR2 YNFKEQ come from the germline V gene. The CDR3 loop spans 17 amino acids. V shed 4 bases and J shed 0 bases, with 18 bases lying between them. The CDR3 is CASSRTGQGYMNTEAFF. The CDR3 DNA sequence: TGTGCCAGCAGCCGCACCGGGCAGGGCTACATGAACACTGAAGCTTTCTTT.

J is TRBJ1-5 and V is TRBV4-1; possibly TRBD1 for D (6 bases). V lost 3 bases, J lost 4 bases, and 13 bases lay in between. From germline, CDR1 is MGHRA and CDR2 YSYEKL. The CDR3 extends over 15 amino acids. Written as DNA, the CDR3 is TGCGCCAGCAGCCACCTACAGGGATCAAATCAGCCCCAGCATTTT. Encoded protein: CASSHLQGSNQPQHF.

The J gene is TRBJ2-1, the V gene TRBV7-8; TRBD2 aligns across 7 bases. Germline-derived CDR1 and CDR2 are SGHVS and FQNEAQ. J lost 7 bases, V lost 1 base, and 7 bases had no gene match. This CDR3 has 15 amino acids. As DNA, the CDR3 is TGTGCCAGCAGCTTAGGGCGGGGGTCCGTAAATGAGCAGTTCTTC. Amino acid sequence: CASSLGRGSVNEQFF.

This clone was picked up a small number of times. The CDR3 reads CASSEPPGQGADGYTF. In DNA, the CDR3 is TGTGCCAGCAGTGAGCCGCCGGGACAGGGGGCGGATGGCTACACCTTC. The V call is TRBV6-1, the J call TRBJ1-2; TRBD1 matches at 12 bases. V dropped 3 bases and J dropped 6; count of bases not matched to a gene: 8. The germline V gene has CDR1 MNHNS and CDR2 SASEGT. CDR3 length: 16 residues.

In its sample, this clone was seen once. The chain recombines TRBV7-9 with TRBJ2-7, with D hard to call. V dropped 5 bases and J dropped 3 bases, with 8 bases sitting between them. Per germline, CDR1 SEHNR and CDR2 FQNEAQ (reference sequence). The CDR3 has 12 residues. CDR3 DNA sequence: TGTGCCAGCAGCAGCGACGGCTACGAGCAGTACGTC. It yields the protein CASSSDGYEQYV.